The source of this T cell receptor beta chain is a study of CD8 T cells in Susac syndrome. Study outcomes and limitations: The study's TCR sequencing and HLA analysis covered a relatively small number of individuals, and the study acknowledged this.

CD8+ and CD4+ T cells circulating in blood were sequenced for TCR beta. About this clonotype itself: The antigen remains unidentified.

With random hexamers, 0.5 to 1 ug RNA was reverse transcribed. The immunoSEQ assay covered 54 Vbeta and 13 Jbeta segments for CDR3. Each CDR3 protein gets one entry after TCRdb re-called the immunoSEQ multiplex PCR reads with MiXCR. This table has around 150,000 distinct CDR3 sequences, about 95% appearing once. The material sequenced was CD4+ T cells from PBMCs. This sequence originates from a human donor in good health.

CDR3 sequence (DNA): TGTGCCAGCAGCCAATCGTTAGCGGCCACAGATACGCAGTATTTT. Translation: CASSQSLAATDTQYF. The chain carries TRBV3-1 and TRBJ2-3; TRBD2 is a possible D gene (6 bases). CDR1 and CDR2 from the germline V gene are LGHDT and YNNKEL (reference sequence). Trimming took off 2 bases at V and 2 bases at J, with 11 bases between the two ends. The CDR3 length is 15 residues.